These T cell receptor beta chains were read from a single sample in a study of T cells in Graves' hyperthyroidism and ophthalmopathy. MiXCR, run by TCRdb on the multiplex PCR reads, gives a single entry per CDR3 protein. This table holds fewer than 200,000 distinct CDR3 sequences, roughly 9.4% found once. The specimen sequenced was blood. These TCRs come from a woman in her late teens or twenties with Graves' hyperthyroidism that later progressed to Graves' ophthalmopathy. The CDR3 runs from the conserved cysteine through the conserved F or W. D genes are given only for firm matches. The listing skips clone size in some rows; elsewhere it reads once, few, many or a size class.

v_gene	d_gene	abundance	j_gene	CDR3aa	CDR3nt
TRBV6-1	TRBD1	many	TRBJ1-6	CATEGQGFYNSPLHF	TGTGCCACCGAGGGACAGGGATTTTATAATTCACCCCTCCACTTT
TRBV20-1	TRBD2	many	TRBJ2-7	CSAREGSLAGVKDEQYF	TGCAGTGCTAGAGAGGGGAGTCTAGCGGGAGTAAAGGACGAGCAGTACTTC
TRBV18	TRBD1	many	TRBJ1-5	CASSPALLTGESKPQHF	TGTGCCAGCTCACCCGCACTCTTGACAGGGGAGAGTAAGCCCCAGCATTTT
TRBV30	TRBD2	many	TRBJ2-1	CAWGSTSGISRSYNEQFF	TGTGCCTGGGGTTCCACTAGCGGGATTTCTAGATCCTACAATGAGCAGTTCTTC
TRBV20-1	TRBD2	many	TRBJ2-1	CSATLTSGIMYNEQFF	TGCAGTGCTACCCTGACTAGCGGGATAATGTACAATGAGCAGTTCTTC
TRBV18	TRBD1	many	TRBJ2-7	CASSSTTGGSYEQYF	TGTGCCAGCTCCTCGACGACAGGGGGTTCCTACGAGCAGTACTTC
TRBV2	TRBD1	many	TRBJ2-5	CASSDKGQPQETQYF	TGTGCCAGCAGTGATAAGGGACAGCCTCAAGAGACCCAGTACTTC
TRBV4-1	TRBD1	.	TRBJ1-5	CASSQNPNRGNQPQHF	TGCGCCAGCAGCCAAAACCCGAACAGGGGGAATCAGCCCCAGCATTTT
TRBV6-1	.	many	TRBJ2-7	CASSRTDSGYEQYF	TGTGCCAGCAGCCGGACAGATTCGGGTTACGAGCAGTACTTC
TRBV19	.	many	TRBJ1-5	CASIPPGSNQPQHF	TGTGCCAGTATTCCCCCAGGGAGCAATCAGCCCCAGCATTTT
TRBV5-6	TRBD1	few	TRBJ1-2	CASSSDRESTF	TGTGCCAGCAGCTCCGACAGGGAGTCCACCTTC
TRBV5-4	.	many	TRBJ1-1	CASSIRNMNTEAFF	TGTGCCAGCAGCATCAGGAACATGAACACTGAAGCTTTCTTT
TRBV19	TRBD1	.	TRBJ2-2	CASNRDREYTGELFF	TGTGCCAGTAACCGGGACAGGGAGTACACCGGGGAGCTGTTTTTT
TRBV6-1	TRBD1	many	TRBJ2-7	CASSGDRGTYEQYF	TGTGCCAGCAGTGGGGACAGGGGAACCTACGAGCAGTACTTC
TRBV24-1	.	many	TRBJ1-2	CATSDAGWDGYTF	TGTGCCACCAGTGACGCGGGTTGGGATGGCTACACCTTC
TRBV30	.	many	TRBJ2-7	CAWRSRVTAVHEQYF	TGTGCCTGGAGGTCGCGGGTTACCGCCGTCCACGAGCAGTACTTC
TRBV6-1	.	many	TRBJ1-2	CASSAQRPGVIVYGYTF	TGTGCCAGCAGCGCCCAAAGACCAGGGGTAATCGTTTATGGCTACACCTTC
TRBV28	TRBD2	few	TRBJ2-1	CASSKTSGGSSYNEQFF	TGTGCCAGCAGTAAGACTAGCGGGGGGTCCTCCTACAATGAGCAGTTCTTC
TRBV20-1	.	many	TRBJ2-1	CSARTPRAGIYNEQFF	TGCAGTGCTAGAACCCCCAGGGCAGGAATTTACAATGAGCAGTTCTTC
TRBV5-4	TRBD2	many	TRBJ2-1	CASSSSGGPYNEQFF	TGTGCCAGCAGCTCGAGCGGGGGACCCTACAATGAGCAGTTCTTC
TRBV7-3	.	few	TRBJ2-2	CASSSLPVTGELFF	TGTGCCAGCAGCTCCCTCCCGGTGACCGGGGAGCTGTTTTTT
TRBV7-9	.	few	TRBJ1-2	CASSSKGGVRATF	TGTGCCAGCAGCTCTAAAGGGGGGGTGAGAGCCACCTTC
TRBV7-8	.	many	TRBJ2-1	CASSPKRRAPLHYNEQFF	TGTGCCAGCAGCCCCAAGCGCCGGGCACCCCTCCACTACAATGAGCAGTTCTTC
TRBV4-1	.	.	TRBJ1-1	CASSQPREVNTEAFF	TGCGCCAGCAGCCAACCCCGGGAGGTTAACACTGAAGCTTTCTTT
TRBV5-8	.	many	TRBJ2-5	CASSLWWMQTQYF	TGTGCCAGCAGCTTGTGGTGGATGCAGACCCAGTACTTC
TRBV29-1	.	.	TRBJ1-1	CSIKQDGENTEAFF	TGCAGCATTAAACAGGACGGGGAGAACACTGAAGCTTTCTTT
TRBV24-1	.	many	TRBJ2-3	CATSDRTRRTDTQYF	TGTGCCACCAGTGACCGGACTCGACGCACAGATACGCAGTATTTT
TRBV11-2	TRBD1	many	TRBJ2-3	CASSSGTGGTDTQYF	TGTGCCAGCAGCTCAGGGACAGGGGGCACAGATACGCAGTATTTT
TRBV18	TRBD1	many	TRBJ1-5	CASSPRTGGQPQHF	TGTGCCAGCTCACCCCGGACAGGGGGGCAGCCCCAGCATTTT
TRBV25-1	.	many	TRBJ1-4	CASSEPRGSNEKLFF	TGTGCCAGCAGTGAGCCGAGGGGATCTAATGAAAAACTGTTTTTT
TRBV4-1	TRBD2	many	TRBJ2-7	CASSQDRSGGHEQYF	TGCGCCAGCAGCCAAGATAGGAGCGGGGGGCACGAGCAGTACTTC
TRBV12-3/TRBV12-4	.	many	TRBJ1-3	CASSLVRAGNTIYF	TGTGCCAGCAGTTTAGTCAGGGCTGGAAACACCATATATTTT
TRBV30	.	many	TRBJ2-7	CAWSVRDIHEQYF	TGTGCCTGGAGTGTACGGGACATTCACGAGCAGTACTTC
TRBV4-2	.	many	TRBJ2-3	CASSQEIELSTDTQYF	TGTGCCAGCAGCCAAGAGATCGAACTCTCCACAGATACGCAGTATTTT
TRBV3-1	TRBD1	many	TRBJ1-5	CASSQDAPGQGMGNQPQHF	TGTGCCAGCAGCCAAGACGCCCCGGGACAGGGTATGGGCAATCAGCCCCAGCATTTT
TRBV6-1	.	.	TRBJ1-2	CASRERQLSYGYTF	TGTGCCAGCAGGGAAAGACAGTTATCTTATGGCTACACCTTC
TRBV7-2	TRBD2	many	TRBJ2-1	CASSFLSGTVDYNEQFF	TGTGCCAGCAGCTTTTTAAGCGGGACGGTAGACTACAATGAGCAGTTCTTC
TRBV27	.	few	TRBJ1-4	CASSPGFSTNEKLFF	TGTGCCAGCAGTCCAGGGTTCTCAACTAATGAAAAACTGTTTTTT
TRBV18	.	many	TRBJ2-1	CASSPLGPLNEQFF	TGTGCCAGCTCACCATTGGGGCCTCTCAATGAGCAGTTCTTC
TRBV6-5	.	many	TRBJ2-7	CASSYGLGDGTANYEQYF	TGTGCCAGCAGTTACGGACTAGGAGACGGGACAGCAAACTACGAGCAGTACTTC
TRBV29-1	.	few	TRBJ1-3	CGGQRGSGNTIYF	TGCGGCGGGCAAAGGGGCTCTGGAAACACCATATATTTT
TRBV6-2/TRBV6-3	.	.	TRBJ1-2	CASSNGTPAHGYTF	TGTGCCAGCAGTAACGGGACACCAGCGCATGGCTACACCTTC
TRBV28	.	many	TRBJ1-3	CASSLGSGYSGNTIYF	TGTGCCAGCAGTTTGGGCTCAGGGTACTCTGGAAACACCATATATTTT
TRBV6-1	TRBD1	many	TRBJ2-1	CASSSDRGPYNEQFF	TGTGCCAGCAGTTCCGACAGGGGTCCCTACAATGAGCAGTTCTTC
TRBV27	.	many	TRBJ1-5	CASSNGQPQHF	TGTGCCAGCAGCAACGGTCAGCCCCAGCATTTT
TRBV19	.	.	TRBJ2-2	CASSEPIGLANTGELFF	TGTGCCAGTAGTGAGCCAATCGGGCTCGCGAACACCGGGGAGCTGTTTTTT
TRBV10-3	.	many	TRBJ2-3	CAISEPGRIRDTQYF	TGTGCCATCAGTGAGCCAGGGAGGATCAGGGATACGCAGTATTTT
TRBV24-1	TRBD2	many	TRBJ2-1	CATSEGWATSGAYNEQFF	TGTGCCACCAGTGAAGGATGGGCGACTAGCGGGGCCTACAATGAGCAGTTCTTC
TRBV7-2	.	many	TRBJ1-3	CASSFTTGFLSGNTIYF	TGTGCCAGCAGCTTTACTACGGGGTTTCTCTCTGGAAACACCATATATTTT
TRBV6-5	.	many	TRBJ1-3	CASSYSGLSGNTIYF	TGTGCCAGCAGTTACTCGGGTCTCTCTGGAAACACCATATATTTT
TRBV9	.	many	TRBJ2-5	CASSVNSQETQYF	TGTGCCAGCAGCGTAAACAGCCAAGAGACCCAGTACTTC
TRBV20-1	TRBD1	many	TRBJ2-3	CSASGQGFSDTQYF	TGCAGTGCGAGCGGACAGGGGTTTTCAGATACGCAGTATTTT